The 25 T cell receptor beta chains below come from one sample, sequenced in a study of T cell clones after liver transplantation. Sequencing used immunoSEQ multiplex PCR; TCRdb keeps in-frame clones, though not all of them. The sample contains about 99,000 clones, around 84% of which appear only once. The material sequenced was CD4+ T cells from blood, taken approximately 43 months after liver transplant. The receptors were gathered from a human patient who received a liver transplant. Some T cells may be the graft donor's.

CDR3 loop: CASSWMGEGTQYF. The CDR3 DNA is TGTGCCAGCAGCTGGATGGGGGAAGGAACCCAGTACTTC. The V and J genes are TRBV5-6 and TRBJ2-5; D assignment may be TRBD1 or TRBD2 (5 bases each). Germline assignment: CDR1 SGHDT and CDR2 YYEEEE. With 3 bases removed from V and 8 bases from J, the gap between germline ends came to 14 bases. The CDR3 runs 13 residues.

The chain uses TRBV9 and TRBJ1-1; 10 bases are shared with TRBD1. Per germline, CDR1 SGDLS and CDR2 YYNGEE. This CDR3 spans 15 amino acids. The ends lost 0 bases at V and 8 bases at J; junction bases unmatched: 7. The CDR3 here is CASSVAVKGQGEAFF. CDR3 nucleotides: TGTGCCAGCAGCGTAGCGGTTAAGGGACAGGGGGAAGCTTTCTTT.

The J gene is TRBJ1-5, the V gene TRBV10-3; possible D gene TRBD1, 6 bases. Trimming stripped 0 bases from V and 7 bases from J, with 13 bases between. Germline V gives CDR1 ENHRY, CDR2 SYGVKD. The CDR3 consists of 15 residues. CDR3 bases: TGTGCCATCAGTGAGTCCCAGGGCGGGGGCCAGCCCCAGCATTTT. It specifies CAISESQGGGQPQHF.

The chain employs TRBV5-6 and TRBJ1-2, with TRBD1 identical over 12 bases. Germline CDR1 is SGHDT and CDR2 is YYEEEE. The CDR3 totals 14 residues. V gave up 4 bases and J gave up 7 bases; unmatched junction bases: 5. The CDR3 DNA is TGTGCCAGCAGCCTGGGACAGGGGGCGGCTGGCTACACCTTC. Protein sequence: CASSLGQGAAGYTF.

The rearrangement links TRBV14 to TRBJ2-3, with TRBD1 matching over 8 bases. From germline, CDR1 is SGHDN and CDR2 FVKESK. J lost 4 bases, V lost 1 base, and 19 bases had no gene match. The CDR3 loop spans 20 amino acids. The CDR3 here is CASSQGRTGFYRAGADTQYF. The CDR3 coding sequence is TGTGCCAGCAGCCAAGGCCGGACAGGGTTTTATCGAGCTGGCGCAGATACGCAGTATTTT.

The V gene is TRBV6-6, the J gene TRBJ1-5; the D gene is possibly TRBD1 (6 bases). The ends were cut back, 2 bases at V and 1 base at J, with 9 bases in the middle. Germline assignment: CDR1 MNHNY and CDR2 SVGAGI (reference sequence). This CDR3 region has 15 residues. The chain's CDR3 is CASSYAQGSNQPQHF. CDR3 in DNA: TGTGCCAGCAGTTACGCGCAGGGGAGCAATCAGCCCCAGCATTTT.

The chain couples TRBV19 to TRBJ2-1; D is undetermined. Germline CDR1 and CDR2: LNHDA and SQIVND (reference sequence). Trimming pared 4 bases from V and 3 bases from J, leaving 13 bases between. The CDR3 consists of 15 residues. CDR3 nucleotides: TGTGCCAGTAGTACCTCCGGCCTGGTCTACAATGAGCAGTTCTTC. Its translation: CASSTSGLVYNEQFF.

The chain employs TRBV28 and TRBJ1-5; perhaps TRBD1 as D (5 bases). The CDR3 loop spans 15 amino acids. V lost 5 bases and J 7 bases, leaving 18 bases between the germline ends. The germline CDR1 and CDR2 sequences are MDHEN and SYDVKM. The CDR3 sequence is CASSPSGGVGQPQHF. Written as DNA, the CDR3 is TGTGCCAGCAGTCCCTCCGGAGGGGTAGGCCAGCCCCAGCATTTT.

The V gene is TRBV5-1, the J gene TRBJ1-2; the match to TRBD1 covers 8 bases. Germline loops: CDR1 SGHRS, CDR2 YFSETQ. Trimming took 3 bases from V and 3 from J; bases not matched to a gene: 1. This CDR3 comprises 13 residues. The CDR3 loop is CASSSTGDYGYTF. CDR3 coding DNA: TGCGCCAGCAGCTCGACAGGGGACTATGGCTACACCTTC.

The CDR3 DNA is TGCGCCAGCAGCTTGGTCTTTATGAACACTGAAGCTTTCTTT. Its protein is CASSLVFMNTEAFF. V usage is TRBV5-1 and J usage is TRBJ1-1; unclear D gene. CDR1 and CDR2 from the germline V gene are SGHRS and YFSETQ. The CDR3 length is 14 residues. The V end was cut by 0 bases, the J end by 0 bases, with 6 bases between. The entire variable domain, with the rest obtained from reference TRBV5-1 and TRBJ1-1, is as follows: KAGVTQTPRYLIKTRGQQVTLSCSPISGHRSVSWYQQTPGQGLQFLFEYFSETQRNKGNFPGRFSGRQFSNSRSEMNVSTLELGDSALYLCASSLVFMNTEAFFGQGTRLTVV.

Here the CDR3 reads CASDRDRGRGGELFF. Written as DNA, the CDR3 is TGTGCCAGCGACCGGGACAGGGGGCGTGGCGGGGAGCTGTTTTTT. The V gene is TRBV19, the J gene TRBJ2-2, with 12 nucleotides matching TRBD1. The CDR3 contains 15 residues. Germline lookup yields CDR1 LNHDA and CDR2 SQIVND (reference sequence). Trimming at V came to 9 bases and at J to 7 bases, leaving 9 bases not matched to a gene.

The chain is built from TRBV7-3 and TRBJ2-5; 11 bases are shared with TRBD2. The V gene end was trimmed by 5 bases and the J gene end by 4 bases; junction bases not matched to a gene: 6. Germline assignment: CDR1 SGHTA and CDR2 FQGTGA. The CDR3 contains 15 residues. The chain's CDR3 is CASSPRLAGTETQYF. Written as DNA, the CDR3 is TGTGCCAGCAGCCCCAGACTAGCGGGAACAGAGACCCAGTACTTC.

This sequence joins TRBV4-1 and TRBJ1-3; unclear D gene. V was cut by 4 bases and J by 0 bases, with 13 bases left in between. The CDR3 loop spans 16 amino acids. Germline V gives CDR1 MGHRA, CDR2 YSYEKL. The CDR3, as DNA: TGCGCCAGCAGCCCCGACGGGATTAGCTCTGGAAACACCATATATTTT. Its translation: CASSPDGISSGNTIYF.

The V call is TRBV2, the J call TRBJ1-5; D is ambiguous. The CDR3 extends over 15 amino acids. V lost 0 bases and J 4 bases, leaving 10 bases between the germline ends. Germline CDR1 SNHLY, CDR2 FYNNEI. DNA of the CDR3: TGTGCCAGCAGTGAAGCCGTTTTGCAGAATCAGCCCCAGCATTTT. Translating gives CASSEAVLQNQPQHF.

CDR3 nucleotide sequence: TGTGCCAGCACTAGCGGGACGGGCTACGAGCAGTACTTC. Protein product: CASTSGTGYEQYF. The chain couples TRBV6-5 to TRBJ2-7; 9 positions agree with TRBD2. With 7 bases clipped from V and 3 bases from J, the junction kept 4 bases outside the gene matches. The germline V gene encodes CDR1 MNHEY and CDR2 SVGAGI. The CDR3 is 13 residues long.

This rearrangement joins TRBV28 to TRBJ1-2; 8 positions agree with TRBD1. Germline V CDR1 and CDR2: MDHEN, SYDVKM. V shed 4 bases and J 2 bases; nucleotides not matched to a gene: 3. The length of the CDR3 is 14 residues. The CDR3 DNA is TGTGCCAGCAGTTCAGGACAGGGAAACTATGGCTACACCTTC. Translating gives CASSSGQGNYGYTF.

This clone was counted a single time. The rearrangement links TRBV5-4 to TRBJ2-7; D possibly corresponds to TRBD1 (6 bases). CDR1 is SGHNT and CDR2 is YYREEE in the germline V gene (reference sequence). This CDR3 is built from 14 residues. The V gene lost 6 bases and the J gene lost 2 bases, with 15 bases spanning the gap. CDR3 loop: CASTTDRRTYEQYF. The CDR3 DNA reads TGTGCCAGCACCACGGACAGAAGAACCTACGAGCAGTACTTC.

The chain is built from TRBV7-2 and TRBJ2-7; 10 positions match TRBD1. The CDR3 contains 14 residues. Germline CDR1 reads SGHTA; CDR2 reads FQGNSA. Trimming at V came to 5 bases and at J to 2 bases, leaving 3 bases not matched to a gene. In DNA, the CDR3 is TGTGCCAGCAGCGTGGGACAGGGGCCCTACGAGCAGTACTTC. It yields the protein CASSVGQGPYEQYF.

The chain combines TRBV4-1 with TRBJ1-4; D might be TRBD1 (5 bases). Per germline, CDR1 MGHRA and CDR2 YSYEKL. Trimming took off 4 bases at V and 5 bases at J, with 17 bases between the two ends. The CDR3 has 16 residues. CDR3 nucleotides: TGCGCCAGCAGCCTTTCTTCGAAGGAGGGGAATGAAAAACTGTTTTTT. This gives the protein CASSLSSKEGNEKLFF.

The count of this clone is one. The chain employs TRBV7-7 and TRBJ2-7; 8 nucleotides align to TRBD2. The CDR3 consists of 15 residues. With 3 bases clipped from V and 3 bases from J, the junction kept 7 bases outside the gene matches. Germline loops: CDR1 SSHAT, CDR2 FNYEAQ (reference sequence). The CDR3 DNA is TGTGCCAGCAGCTTCAATAGCGGGGCTGTCTACGAGCAGTACTTC. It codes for CASSFNSGAVYEQYF. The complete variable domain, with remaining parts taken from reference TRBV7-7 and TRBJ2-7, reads GAGVSQSPRYKVTKRGQDVTLRCDPISSHATLYWYQQALGQGPEFLTYFNYEAQPDKSGLPSDRFSAERPEGSISTLTIQRTEQRDSAMYRCASSFNSGAVYEQYFGPGTRLTVT.

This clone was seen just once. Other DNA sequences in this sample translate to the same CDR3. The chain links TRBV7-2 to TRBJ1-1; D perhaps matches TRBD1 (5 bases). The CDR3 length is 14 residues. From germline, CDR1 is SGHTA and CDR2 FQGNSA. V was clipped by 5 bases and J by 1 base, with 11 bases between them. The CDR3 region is CASSLRQGNTEAFF. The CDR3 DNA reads TGTGCCAGCAGCCTCCGCCAGGGGAACACTGAAGCTTTCTTT.

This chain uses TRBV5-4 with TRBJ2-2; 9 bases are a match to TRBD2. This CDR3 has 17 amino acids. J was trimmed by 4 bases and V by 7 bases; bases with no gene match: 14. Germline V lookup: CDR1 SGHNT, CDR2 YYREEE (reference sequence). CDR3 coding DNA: TGTGCCAGCCTCAACGGGGCGGCTAGCGGGGCCACCGGGGAGCTGTTTTTT. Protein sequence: CASLNGAASGATGELFF.

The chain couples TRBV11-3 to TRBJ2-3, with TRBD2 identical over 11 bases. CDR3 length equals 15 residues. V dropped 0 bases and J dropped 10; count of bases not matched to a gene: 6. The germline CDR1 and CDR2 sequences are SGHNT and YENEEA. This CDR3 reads CASSLDVTSGKAQYF. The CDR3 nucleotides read TGTGCCAGCAGCTTAGATGTGACTAGCGGGAAAGCGCAGTATTTT.

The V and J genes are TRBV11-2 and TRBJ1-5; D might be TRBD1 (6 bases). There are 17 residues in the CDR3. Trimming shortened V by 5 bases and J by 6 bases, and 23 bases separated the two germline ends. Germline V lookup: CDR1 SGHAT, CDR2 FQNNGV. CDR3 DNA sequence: TGTGCCAGCAGCCTCTCGCCTGAGGGGGTGCGGGGTCAGCCCCAGCATTTT. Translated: CASSLSPEGVRGQPQHF.

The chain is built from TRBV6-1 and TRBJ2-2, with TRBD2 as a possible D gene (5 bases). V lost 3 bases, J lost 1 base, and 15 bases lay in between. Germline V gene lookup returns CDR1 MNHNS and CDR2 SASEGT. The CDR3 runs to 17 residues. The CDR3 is CASSERGSVLNTGELFF. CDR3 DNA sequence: TGTGCCAGCAGTGAGAGAGGGAGTGTATTGAACACCGGGGAGCTGTTTTTT.